These T cell receptor beta chains were read from a single sample in a study of OX40 agonist ivuxolimab in advanced cancers. Using immunoSEQ multiplex PCR, the repertoire was profiled, and TCRdb retains in-frame clones only, with some absent. The sample gives 65,000 or so clones, approximately 90% of which show up once; 2.5% to 3% is in the top ten. This material consisted of CD4+ or CD8+ T cells sorted from blood, taken in a trial of the OX40 agonist ivuxolimab. The receptor source for this set is an adult with an advanced solid tumor such as melanoma, head and neck, liver or kidney cancer. Each CDR3 is given with its conserved first and last residue. The D gene is left open where the match is weak. A clone size is listed for some rows: how often the clone was seen (once, few, many), or a class if it is expanded.

NA,TRBV4-3,NA,TRBJ2-1,TGCGCCAGCAGCCAAGAGGGTGGTGAGCAGTTCTTC,CASSQEGGEQFF
NA,TRBV29-1,TRBD1,TRBJ2-7,TGCAGCGTGGGACAGGGGGCGGACGAGCAGTACTTC,CSVGQGADEQYF
NA,TRBV28,NA,TRBJ1-1,TGTGCCAGCAGGCCATGGACCTTGCAGGTGAACACTGAAGCTTTCTTT,CASRPWTLQVNTEAFF
NA,TRBV5-4,NA,TRBJ2-3,TGTGCCAGCAGCGCCGGTTGGGTAAGCGGGCGCACAGATACGCAGTATTTT,CASSAGWVSGRTDTQYF
NA,TRBV27,NA,TRBJ1-2,TGTGCCAGCAGTTCAATCCGCGCGGAAGAAGCTAACTATGGCTACACCTTC,CASSSIRAEEANYGYTF
NA,TRBV28,TRBD1,TRBJ1-2,TGTGCCAGCAGGGAGGCGTTCGGGACAGGGACATATGGCTACACCTTC,CASREAFGTGTYGYTF
NA,TRBV12-5,NA,TRBJ2-3,TGTGCTAGTGGTCAACAGGTCACTACGCAGTATTTT,CASGQQVTTQYF
NA,TRBV18,NA,TRBJ2-3,TGTGCCAGCTCACCGCCGGCTGGGACAGATACGCAGTATTTT,CASSPPAGTDTQYF
NA,TRBV7-9,TRBD2,TRBJ2-3,TGTGCCAGCAGCTTATATGGGCGGGGGAGCACAGATACGCAGTATTTT,CASSLYGRGSTDTQYF
NA,TRBV29-1,NA,TRBJ1-1,TGCAGCGTTGAAGGGCACGCCGACACTGAAGCTTTCTTT,CSVEGHADTEAFF
NA,TRBV28,TRBD2,TRBJ2-3,TGTGCCAGCAGTTTCACCGGGGGGACAGATACGCAGTATTTT,CASSFTGGTDTQYF
NA,TRBV2,NA,TRBJ1-6,TGTGCCGGAGCAGGGGAGAGTTCACCCCTCCACTTT,CAGAGESSPLHF
NA,TRBV10-3,NA,TRBJ1-3,TGTGCCATCAGTGAGTCTTCAAGACAGGCTGGAAACACCATATATTTT,CAISESSRQAGNTIYF
NA,TRBV5-1,TRBD1,TRBJ1-2,TGCGCCAGCAGCTCTAGACGGGACAGTTATGGCTACACCTTC,CASSSRRDSYGYTF
medium-sized,TRBV13,NA,TRBJ1-6,TGTGCCAGCAGCTTAGCGCGGGACAATTCACCCCTCCACTTT,CASSLARDNSPLHF
NA,TRBV7-6,NA,TRBJ2-2,TGTGCCAGCAGTTCAGCCCCAACCCTGGACACCGGGGAGCTGTTTTTT,CASSSAPTLDTGELFF
NA,TRBV4-1,TRBD2,TRBJ2-3,TGCGCCAGCAGCCAAGAGGGACTAGTCCTAACAGATACGCAGTATTTT,CASSQEGLVLTDTQYF
few,TRBV2,NA,TRBJ1-1,TGTGCCAGCAGTGAAGCGGTCAGGGCGAACACTGAAGCTTTCTTT,CASSEAVRANTEAFF
NA,TRBV5-4,NA,TRBJ2-7,TGTGCAGGGTCATCCGCACCCTCCTACGAGCAGTACTTC,CAGSSAPSYEQYF
NA,TRBV11-2,NA,TRBJ1-6,TGTGCCAGCAGCTTAGAAATGAGAAAGTCGAGCTCCTATAATTCACCCCTCCACTTT,CASSLEMRKSSSYNSPLHF
NA,TRBV10-3,TRBD1,TRBJ1-4,TGTGCCATTAGACCGGGACAGGGGTACGGAGATAATGAAAAACTGTTTTTT,CAIRPGQGYGDNEKLFF
NA,TRBV6-6,TRBD1,TRBJ1-5,TGTGCCAGCAGTTCCCACCCTGGGACAGGCCATCAGCCCCAGCATTTT,CASSSHPGTGHQPQHF
NA,TRBV4-3,NA,TRBJ1-5,TGCGCCAGCAGCCAAGACGTAGGGCAGTCGGGAGGGCAGCCCCAGCATTTT,CASSQDVGQSGGQPQHF
NA,TRBV28,NA,TRBJ2-3,TGTGCCAGCAGGGCGTCCGGCGGCACAGATACGCAGTATTTT,CASRASGGTDTQYF
few,TRBV5-1,NA,TRBJ1-2,TGCGCCAGCAGCTTGAAGCAGGGTCAGAGTGGCTACACCTTC,CASSLKQGQSGYTF
once,TRBV28,NA,TRBJ2-3,TGTGCCAGCAGCTTATTGGGGGCCCGGACAGATACGCAGTATTTT,CASSLLGARTDTQYF
NA,TRBV11-1,NA,TRBJ2-5,TGTGCCAGCAGCCTTGAACTCCACCCCCGGGATGAGACCCAGTACTTC,CASSLELHPRDETQYF
NA,TRBV12-5,NA,TRBJ1-6,TGTGCTAGTGGTCACCCGACGGCTTCTCCCCTCCACTTT,CASGHPTASPLHF
once,TRBV27,NA,TRBJ2-7,TGTGCCAGCAGGGGGATGAAGGGGGACTCCTACGAGCAGTACTTC,CASRGMKGDSYEQYF
NA,TRBV5-6,NA,TRBJ2-2,TGTGCCAGCAGCGCACCCCGGGGACACGCGTTGTCCGCCGGGGAGCTGTTTTTT,CASSAPRGHALSAGELFF
once,TRBV14,NA,TRBJ1-2,TGTGCCAGCAGCCAAACGTTGGGGAGCTATGGCTACACCTTC,CASSQTLGSYGYTF
NA,TRBV5-6,NA,TRBJ1-2,TGTGCCAGCAGCTTGGGGCAGAACTACTATGGCTACACCTTC,CASSLGQNYYGYTF
NA,TRBV2,NA,TRBJ1-2,TGTGCCAGCAGTGAGTGGTCGAACTATGGCTACACCTTC,CASSEWSNYGYTF
NA,TRBV7-7,TRBD1,TRBJ2-3,TGTGCTAGCAGCTTGGGACAGGACGGCGATACGCAGTATTTT,CASSLGQDGDTQYF
NA,TRBV18,NA,TRBJ1-1,TGTGCCAGCTCACCAAGATGGGGCCAGGCAGGGACTGAAGCTTTCTTT,CASSPRWGQAGTEAFF
once,TRBV11-2,NA,TRBJ2-5,TGTGCCAGCAGCAGGGGGGCCGGGGAGACCCAGTACTTC,CASSRGAGETQYF
once,TRBV6-5,NA,TRBJ1-1,TGTGCCAGCAGTTACTTGGACAACGCGAACACTGAAGCTTTCTTT,CASSYLDNANTEAFF
NA,TRBV18,NA,TRBJ2-1,TGTGCCAGCTCACCGGCACGGACTACAGTTTACAATGAGCAGTTCTTC,CASSPARTTVYNEQFF
NA,TRBV7-2,NA,TRBJ1-3,TGTGCCAGCAGCTCTTGGGCTGGAAACACCATATATTTT,CASSSWAGNTIYF
NA,TRBV11-1,TRBD1,TRBJ2-5,TGTGCCAGCAGCCCTAGGGGGCACTACCAAGAGACCCAGTACTTC,CASSPRGHYQETQYF
NA,TRBV5-4,NA,TRBJ2-3,TGTGCCAGCAGCGAGGTGTCGAGGCCAGATACGCAGTATTTT,CASSEVSRPDTQYF
NA,TRBV5-5,NA,TRBJ2-5,TGTGCCAGCAGCAAGGTGGGACCTGGCGAGACCCAGTACTTC,CASSKVGPGETQYF
NA,TRBV21-1,NA,TRBJ2-7,TGTGCCAGCAGCATCTACGAGCAGTACTTC,CASSIYEQYF
NA,TRBV7-9,TRBD1,TRBJ2-1,TGTGCCAGCAGCTCAGGACAGGGGGCGTACAATGAGCAGTTCTTC,CASSSGQGAYNEQFF
NA,TRBV7-9,NA,TRBJ1-2,TGTGCCAGCAGCTTAGTGCCAGCGAACTATGGCTACACCTTC,CASSLVPANYGYTF
NA,TRBV6-5,NA,TRBJ2-3,TGTGCCAGCATGTTAAGGGGGACAGATACGCAGTATTTT,CASMLRGTDTQYF
NA,TRBV4-2,NA,TRBJ2-3,TGTGCCAGCAGCCAAGAAAAAGGACTTGGGGATACGCAGTATTTT,CASSQEKGLGDTQYF
NA,TRBV5-4,NA,TRBJ2-5,TGTGCCAGCACCGCAGGTTGGGAGGAGGAAGAGACCCAGTACTTC,CASTAGWEEEETQYF
NA,TRBV2,NA,TRBJ2-2,TGTGCCAGCGCCCCGGGTAACACCGGGGAGCTGTTTTTT,CASAPGNTGELFF
NA,TRBV6-1,NA,TRBJ1-4,TGTGCCAGCAGTGAAAGGGGGGGGTTTGGAGAAAAACTGTTTTTT,CASSERGGFGEKLFF
NA,TRBV5-6,NA,TRBJ1-1,TGTGCCAGCAGCCCCCGGACGGGCAGAGGGGATACTGAAGCTTTCTTT,CASSPRTGRGDTEAFF
NA,TRBV11-2,NA,TRBJ1-2,TGTGCCAGCAGCTTATTGTCGTCACTCGGCGGCTACACCTTC,CASSLLSSLGGYTF
NA,TRBV5-4,NA,TRBJ2-7,TGTGCCAGCAGCCAACAGGGTGGAGTGGGCGAGCAGTACTTC,CASSQQGGVGEQYF
NA,TRBV7-3,NA,TRBJ2-5,TGTGCCAGCAGCTTAGATCCGGGACAAGAGACCCAGTACTTC,CASSLDPGQETQYF
NA,TRBV7-8,TRBD1,TRBJ1-2,TGTGCCAGCAGCTTCCGGACAGGGACCTACACCTTC,CASSFRTGTYTF